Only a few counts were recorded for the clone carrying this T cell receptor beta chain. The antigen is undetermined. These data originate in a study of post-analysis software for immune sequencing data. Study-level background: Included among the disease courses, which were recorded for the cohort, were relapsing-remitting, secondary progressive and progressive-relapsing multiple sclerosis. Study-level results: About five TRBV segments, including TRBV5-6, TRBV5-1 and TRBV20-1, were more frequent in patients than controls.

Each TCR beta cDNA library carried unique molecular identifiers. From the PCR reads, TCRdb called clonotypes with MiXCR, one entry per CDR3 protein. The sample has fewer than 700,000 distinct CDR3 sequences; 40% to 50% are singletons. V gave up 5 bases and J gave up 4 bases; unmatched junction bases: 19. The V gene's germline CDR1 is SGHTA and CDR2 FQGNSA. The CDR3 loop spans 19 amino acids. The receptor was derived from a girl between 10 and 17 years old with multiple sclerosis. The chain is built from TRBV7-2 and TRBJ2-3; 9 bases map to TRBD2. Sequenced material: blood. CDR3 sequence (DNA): TGTGCCAGCAGCCATACCGGGACTGGCGGGAGGGCCATTGCAGATACGCAGTATTTT. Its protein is CASSHTGTGGRAIADTQYF. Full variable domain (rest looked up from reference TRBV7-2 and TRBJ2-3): GAGVSQSPSNKVTEKGKDVELRCDPISGHTALYWYRQSLGQGLEFLIYFQGNSAPDKSGLPSDRFSAERTGGSVSTLTIQRTQQEDSAVYLCASSHTGTGGRAIADTQYFGPGTRLTVL.